This T cell receptor beta chain derives from a study of blood T cell repertoires in COVID-19. Study context: The samples span acute and convalescent COVID-19 from the United States, Italy and Spain. The analysed material was cDNA or gDNA that came from T cells, B-cell-depleted T cells, or PBMCs.

During active infection, Seattle patients enrolled and were then monitored through disease. Per the authors' pipeline: For nucleated cells, counts were estimated from reference gene primer amplification. The method was immunoSEQ multiplex PCR; TCRdb's version includes in-frame clones alone and lacks a portion of them. For V, J and clone size, that table is used; D and trimming come from the DNA. Here the sample spans approximately 160,000 clones, around 83% being singletons. The sample taken for sequencing was peripheral blood. The TCR originated in a woman in her sixties or seventies with COVID-19, enrolled during active disease.

The CDR3 protein is CATSDAGTSTGELFF. The CDR3 nucleotides read TGTGCCACCAGTGACGCCGGGACAAGCACCGGGGAGCTGTTTTTT. The chain uses TRBV24-1 and TRBJ2-2; TRBD1 might be the D (6 bases). Trimming left V 4 bases short and J 4 bases short, with 12 bases between. The CDR3 is made up of 15 amino acids. CDR1 and CDR2 (germline): KGHDR, SFDVKD.